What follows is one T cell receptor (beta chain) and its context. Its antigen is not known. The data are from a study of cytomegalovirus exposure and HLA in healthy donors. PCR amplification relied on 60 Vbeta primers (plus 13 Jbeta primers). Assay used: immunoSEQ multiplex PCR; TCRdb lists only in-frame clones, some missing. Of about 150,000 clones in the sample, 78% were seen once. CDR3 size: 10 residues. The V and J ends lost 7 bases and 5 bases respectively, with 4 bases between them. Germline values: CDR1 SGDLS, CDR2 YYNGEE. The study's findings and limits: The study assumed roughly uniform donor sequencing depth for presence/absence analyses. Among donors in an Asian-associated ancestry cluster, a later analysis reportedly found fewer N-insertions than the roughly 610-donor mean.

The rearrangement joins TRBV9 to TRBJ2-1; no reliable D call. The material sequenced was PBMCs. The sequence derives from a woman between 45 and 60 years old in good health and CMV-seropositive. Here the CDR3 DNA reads TGTGCCAGCGGCAACAATGAGCAGTTCTTC. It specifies CASGNNEQFF. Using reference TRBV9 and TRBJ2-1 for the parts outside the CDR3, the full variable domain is DSGVTQTPKHLITATGQRVTLRCSPRSGDLSVYWYQQSLDQGLQFLIQYYNGEERAKGNILERFSAQQFPDLHSELNLSSLELGDSALYFCASGNNEQFFGPGTRLTVL.